This T cell receptor (beta chain) came from a study of blood T cell repertoires in COVID-19. Study summary: Italy, Spain and the United States were the sources of the convalescent and acute COVID-19 samples. Nucleic acid was either cDNA or gDNA, and it came from T cells, B-cell-depleted T cells, or PBMCs.

Germline CDR1 MRHNA, CDR2 SNTAGT. The ends lost 2 bases at V and 8 bases at J; junction bases unmatched: 6. CDR3 length: 15 residues. The table came from immunoSEQ multiplex PCR; TCRdb's copy has only in-frame clones and leaves some out. This table has about 150,000 clones, 81% appearing once. The sequence derives from a human donor with acute or convalescent COVID-19. The donor label of this sample is uncertain. This chain connects TRBV6-4 to TRBJ2-1; 10 nucleotides line up with TRBD2. Material: peripheral blood. CDR3 DNA sequence: TGTGCCAGCAGTGACGATCTAGCGGGGGAGGATGAGCAGTTCTTC. As protein: CASSDDLAGEDEQFF.